The clone carrying this T cell receptor beta chain was observed at least ten times. Time point reported: pre-sensitization, week 0. As for treatment: therapeutic diphenylcyclopropenone sensitization with weekly scalp DPC. This record belongs to a study of human T cells and chemical hapten exposure. In the study overall: Mainly, slight library volume differences in the pool made TCR yields vary.

TCRdb analysed the RACE reads with MiXCR anew, one entry per CDR3 protein. The profile shows approximately 79,000 distinct CDR3 sequences, 8.5% of them singletons. The clonotype originates from a middle-aged man with alopecia areata. Some clones in this sample may be carry-over from other donors' samples. Specimen: whole blood, collected in connection with sensitization to the hapten diphenylcyclopropenone (DPC).

CDR3 in amino acids: CASSYSGPVSGYTF. As DNA, the CDR3 is TGTGCCAGCAGTTACTCGGGTCCGGTGAGCGGCTACACCTTC. This rearrangement joins TRBV6-5 to TRBJ1-2, with D hard to call. Germline V gene data show CDR1 as MNHEY and CDR2 as SVGAGI. The CDR3 is 14 residues long. V was clipped by 0 bases and J by 8 bases, with 13 bases between them.